This TCR beta chain was sequenced during a study of PD-L1 blockade in urothelial cancer. V gave up 9 bases and J gave up 0 bases, with 14 bases separating them. CDR3 size: 15 residues. Germline V gene lookup returns CDR1 MNHEY and CDR2 SMNVEV (reference sequence). Time point denoted: pretreatment peripheral blood. Assay used: immunoSEQ multiplex PCR; TCRdb lists only in-frame clones, some missing. Here the sample spans 65,000 to 80,000 clones, roughly 88% being singletons. This TCR came from a man aged 65 to 85 with urothelial cancer. The sample here was PBMCs, taken around atezolizumab (anti-PD-L1) treatment. The chain links TRBV27 to TRBJ2-2, with D hard to call. DNA for the CDR3: TGTGCCAGTATCGTAGTTGTGGCGAACACCGGGGAGCTGTTTTTT. It codes for CASIVVVANTGELFF.